The 11 T cell receptor beta chains in this list originate from one sample, sequenced in a study of T cell responses to AZD1222 COVID-19 vaccine. Assay: immunoSEQ multiplex PCR; the TCRdb copy retains only in-frame clones and omits some. Here the sample spans more than 95,000 clones, roughly 89% being singletons. The sequences come from peripheral blood, collected on day 0 of MenACWY control vaccination. The receptor set was obtained from an adult in good health.

The chain carries TRBV2 and TRBJ1-5, with 8 bases aligning to TRBD1. The V and J ends lost 6 bases and 10 bases, in that order; junction bases with no gene match: 14. The CDR3 totals 15 residues. The germline V gene has CDR1 SNHLY and CDR2 FYNNEI. For the CDR3, the DNA is TGTGCCAGCAGCCAGTCGGACAGGGATGTAGGACCCCAGCATTTT. Protein product: CASSQSDRDVGPQHF.

The chain carries TRBV6-6 and TRBJ2-7, with 10 bases matching TRBD2. This CDR3 spans 16 amino acids. Germline trimming cut 8 bases from V and 6 bases from J; bases unmatched to any gene: 16. The V gene's germline CDR1 is MNHNY and CDR2 SVGAGI (reference sequence). The CDR3 spells CASYPWDLAGEGEQYF. The CDR3 bases are TGTGCCAGCTACCCTTGGGATCTAGCGGGAGAGGGCGAGCAGTACTTC.

The genes are TRBV9 and TRBJ2-1, with D tentatively TRBD1 or TRBD2 (5 bases each). Germline V gene sequence: CDR1 SGDLS, CDR2 YYNGEE. The ends were cut back, 0 bases at V and 3 bases at J, with 13 bases in the middle. The CDR3 extends over 16 amino acids. The DNA for the CDR3 is TGTGCCAGCAGCGTAGGTGGCCGGGACGTCTACAATGAGCAGTTCTTC. It is translated as CASSVGGRDVYNEQFF.

This chain connects TRBV30 to TRBJ1-2; TRBD1 aligns across 8 bases. Germline V gene lookup returns CDR1 GTSNPN and CDR2 SVGIG (reference sequence). J was trimmed by 6 bases and V by 0 bases; bases with no gene match: 18. The CDR3 contains 18 residues. CDR3 amino acids: CAWSVGLPSPQGAHGYTF. The CDR3 DNA sequence: TGTGCCTGGAGTGTAGGGCTACCCTCCCCCCAGGGGGCCCATGGCTACACCTTC.

CDR3 loop: CASSSRTSGNSGELFF. The CDR3 DNA is TGTGCCAGCAGCTCCCGGACTAGCGGGAATTCCGGGGAGCTGTTTTTT. The chain is built from TRBV5-4 and TRBJ2-2; 12 bases agree with TRBD2. This CDR3 comprises 16 residues. CDR1 and CDR2 (germline): SGHNT, YYREEE (reference sequence). V trimming: 3 bases; J trimming: 6 bases; junction bases outside the gene matches: 6.

The CDR3 nucleotides are TGTGCCAGCAAGAGGGGCTTGGGTAATCAGCCCCAGCATTTT. Residues: CASKRGLGNQPQHF. This chain joins TRBV2 and TRBJ1-5; the D gene is possibly TRBD1 (5 bases). V dropped 7 bases and J dropped 4 bases, with 14 bases sitting between them. Germline CDR1 and CDR2: SNHLY and FYNNEI. The CDR3 runs 14 residues.

In this sample, this clone turned up a few times. The genes are TRBV5-4 and TRBJ2-7; 7 bases are a match to TRBD1. Trimming took 0 bases from V and 6 from J; bases not matched to a gene: 12. This CDR3 spans 16 amino acids. Germline V gene data show CDR1 as SGHNT and CDR2 as YYREEE (reference sequence). The CDR3 bases are TGTGCCAGCAGCTTGGATCCCGGGACAGCCCTCGGCGAGCAGTACTTC. Translating it yields CASSLDPGTALGEQYF.

The V call is TRBV7-8, the J call TRBJ1-1; D remains ambiguous. The V and J ends lost 5 bases and 11 bases respectively, with 15 bases between them. Germline CDR1 is SGHVS and CDR2 is FQNEAQ. The CDR3 covers 12 residues. CDR3 nucleotides: TGTGCCAGCAGCCCCGAAAGGGTGTATGCTTTCTTT. It is translated as CASSPERVYAFF.

V and J are TRBV11-2 and TRBJ1-6; D is possibly TRBD1 (5 bases). Germline CDR1 is SGHAT and CDR2 is FQNNGV. The V end was cut by 8 bases, the J end by 5 bases, with 7 bases between. This CDR3 comprises 12 residues. CDR3 protein: CASGTNNSPLHF. The CDR3 bases are TGTGCCAGCGGGACCAATAATTCACCCCTCCACTTT.

The rearrangement uses TRBV27 and TRBJ1-5; weak D call: TRBD1 (5 bases). Germline CDR1 reads MNHEY; CDR2 reads SMNVEV (reference sequence). The CDR3 length is 16 residues. Deletions cut 2 bases from V and 4 bases from J, with 15 bases between. CDR3 sequence (DNA): TGTGCCAGCAGTTTAGGCCCGGGCAGGGCAAATCAGCCCCAGCATTTT. Translating it yields CASSLGPGRANQPQHF.

Written as DNA, the CDR3 is TGCGCCAGCAGCCCCAATTACGATAGCAATCAGCCCCAGCATTTT. This codes for CASSPNYDSNQPQHF. The chain joins TRBV5-1 to TRBJ1-5; D remains unclear. Deletions cut 4 bases from V and 0 bases from J, with 11 bases between. CDR1 is SGHRS and CDR2 is YFSETQ in the germline V gene. CDR3 length: 15 residues.